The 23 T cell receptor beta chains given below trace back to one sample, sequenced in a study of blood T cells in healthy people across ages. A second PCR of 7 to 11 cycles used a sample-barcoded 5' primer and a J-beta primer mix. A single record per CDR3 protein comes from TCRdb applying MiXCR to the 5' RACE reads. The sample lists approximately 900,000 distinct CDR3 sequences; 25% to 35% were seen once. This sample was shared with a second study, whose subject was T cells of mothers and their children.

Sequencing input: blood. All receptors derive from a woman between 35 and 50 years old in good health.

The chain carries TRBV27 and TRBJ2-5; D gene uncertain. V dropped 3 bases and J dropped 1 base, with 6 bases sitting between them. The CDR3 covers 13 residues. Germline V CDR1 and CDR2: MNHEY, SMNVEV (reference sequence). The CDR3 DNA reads TGTGCCAGCAGTTTCCAGGCCCAAGAGACCCAGTACTTC. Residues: CASSFQAQETQYF.

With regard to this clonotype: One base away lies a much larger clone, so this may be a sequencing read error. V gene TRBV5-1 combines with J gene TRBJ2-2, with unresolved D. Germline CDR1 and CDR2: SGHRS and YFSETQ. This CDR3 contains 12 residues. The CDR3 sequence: CASRENAGELFF. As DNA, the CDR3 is TGCGCCAGCAGGGAGAACGCCGGGGAGCTGTTTTTT. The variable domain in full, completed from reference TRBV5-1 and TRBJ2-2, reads KAGVTQTPRYLIKTRGQQVTLSCSPISGHRSVSWYQQTPGQGLQFLFEYFSETQRNKGNFPGRFSGRQFSNSRSEMNVSTLELGDSALYLCASRENAGELFFGEGSRLTVL.

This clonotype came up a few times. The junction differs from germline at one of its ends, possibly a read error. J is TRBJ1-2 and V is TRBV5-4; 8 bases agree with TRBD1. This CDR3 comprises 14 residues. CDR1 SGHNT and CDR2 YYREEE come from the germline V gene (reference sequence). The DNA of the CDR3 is TGTGCCAGCAGCACCGGACAGGGTATATATGGCCACACCTTC. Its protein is CASSTGQGIYGHTF.

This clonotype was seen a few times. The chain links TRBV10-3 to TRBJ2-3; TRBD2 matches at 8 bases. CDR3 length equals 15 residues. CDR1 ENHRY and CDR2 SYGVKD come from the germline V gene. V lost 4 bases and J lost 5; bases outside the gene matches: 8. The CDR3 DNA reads TGTGCCATCAGTGTTCGGGGGGGCCCCTTAGATACGCAGTATTTT. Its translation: CAISVRGGPLDTQYF.

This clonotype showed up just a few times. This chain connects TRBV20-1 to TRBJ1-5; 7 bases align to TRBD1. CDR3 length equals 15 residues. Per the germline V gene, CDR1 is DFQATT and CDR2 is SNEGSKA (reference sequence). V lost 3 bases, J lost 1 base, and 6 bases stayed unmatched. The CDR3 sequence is CSASEGAGSNQPQHF. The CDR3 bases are TGCAGTGCTAGTGAGGGGGCGGGGAGCAATCAGCCCCAGCATTTT.

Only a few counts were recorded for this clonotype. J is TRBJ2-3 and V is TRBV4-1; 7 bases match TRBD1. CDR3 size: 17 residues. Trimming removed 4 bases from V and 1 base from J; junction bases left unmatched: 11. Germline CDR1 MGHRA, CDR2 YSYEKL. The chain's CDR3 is CASSLSGTAIRTDTQYF. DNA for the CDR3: TGCGCCAGCAGCCTCTCCGGGACAGCCATCCGCACAGATACGCAGTATTTT.

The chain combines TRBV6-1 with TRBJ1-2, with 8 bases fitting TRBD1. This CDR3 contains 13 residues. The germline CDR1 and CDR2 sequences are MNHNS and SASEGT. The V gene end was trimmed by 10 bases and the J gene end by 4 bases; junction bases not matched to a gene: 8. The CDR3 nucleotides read TGTGCCATTGAGACAGGGGAGGTCTATGGCTACACCTTC. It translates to CAIETGEVYGYTF.

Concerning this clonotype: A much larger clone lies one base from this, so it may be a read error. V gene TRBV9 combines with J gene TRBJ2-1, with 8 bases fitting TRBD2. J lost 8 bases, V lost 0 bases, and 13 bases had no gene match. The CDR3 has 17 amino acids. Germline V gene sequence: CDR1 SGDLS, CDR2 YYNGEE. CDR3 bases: TGTGCCAGCAGCGTAGGGCTAGCGGGCGCCGGTTGGGATGAGCAGTTCTTC. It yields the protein CASSVGLAGAGWDEQFF.

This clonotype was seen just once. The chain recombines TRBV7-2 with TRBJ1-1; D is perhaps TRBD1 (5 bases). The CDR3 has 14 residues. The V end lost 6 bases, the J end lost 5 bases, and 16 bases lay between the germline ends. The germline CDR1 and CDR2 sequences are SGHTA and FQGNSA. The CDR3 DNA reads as TGTGCCAGCAGTCCCCAACCGGGGGTTACTGAAGCTTTCTTT. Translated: CASSPQPGVTEAFF.

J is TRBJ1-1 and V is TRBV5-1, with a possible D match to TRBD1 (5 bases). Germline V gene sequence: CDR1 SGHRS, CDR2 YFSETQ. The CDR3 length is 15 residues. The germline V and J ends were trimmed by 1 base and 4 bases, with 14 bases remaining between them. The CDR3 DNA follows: TGCGCCAGCAGCTTGATGACAGCGAGGGGCACTGAAGCTTTCTTT. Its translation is CASSLMTARGTEAFF.

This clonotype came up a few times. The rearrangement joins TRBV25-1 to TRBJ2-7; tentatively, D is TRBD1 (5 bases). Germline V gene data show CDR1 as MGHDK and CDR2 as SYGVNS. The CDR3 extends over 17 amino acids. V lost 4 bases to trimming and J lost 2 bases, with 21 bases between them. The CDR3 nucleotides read TGTGCCAGCAGTGGGGGCGAGACATCAAATGGGCCCTACGAGCAGTACTTC. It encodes CASSGGETSNGPYEQYF.

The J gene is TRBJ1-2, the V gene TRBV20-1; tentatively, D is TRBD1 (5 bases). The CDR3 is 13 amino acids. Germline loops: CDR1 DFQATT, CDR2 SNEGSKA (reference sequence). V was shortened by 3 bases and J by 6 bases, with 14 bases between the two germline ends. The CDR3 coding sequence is TGCAGTGCTAGCCGCGGGGGGATAGATGGCTACACCTTC. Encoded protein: CSASRGGIDGYTF.

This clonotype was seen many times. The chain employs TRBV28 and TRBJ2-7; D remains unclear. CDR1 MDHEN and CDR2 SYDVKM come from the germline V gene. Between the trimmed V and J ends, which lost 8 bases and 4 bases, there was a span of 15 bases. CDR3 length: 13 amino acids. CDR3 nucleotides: TGTGCCAGCGGAACGACACCCCTATACGAGCAGTACTTC. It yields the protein CASGTTPLYEQYF.

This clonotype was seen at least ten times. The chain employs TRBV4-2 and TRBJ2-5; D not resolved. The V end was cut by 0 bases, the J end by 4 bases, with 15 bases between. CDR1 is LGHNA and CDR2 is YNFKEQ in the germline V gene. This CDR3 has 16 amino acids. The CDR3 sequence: CASSQDRLGHGETQYF. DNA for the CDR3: TGTGCCAGCAGCCAAGATCGGCTAGGGCATGGAGAGACCCAGTACTTC.

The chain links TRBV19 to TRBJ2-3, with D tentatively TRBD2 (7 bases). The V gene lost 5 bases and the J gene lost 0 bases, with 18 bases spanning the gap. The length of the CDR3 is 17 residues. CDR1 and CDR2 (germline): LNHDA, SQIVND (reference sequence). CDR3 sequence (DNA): TGTGCCAGTAGTCAAGAGGGGGGGCCATGGAGCACAGATACGCAGTATTTT. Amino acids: CASSQEGGPWSTDTQYF.

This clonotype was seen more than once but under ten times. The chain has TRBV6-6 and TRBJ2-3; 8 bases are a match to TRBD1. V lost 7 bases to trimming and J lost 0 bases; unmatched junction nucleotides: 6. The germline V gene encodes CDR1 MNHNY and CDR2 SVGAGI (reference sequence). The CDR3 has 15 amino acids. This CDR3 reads CASTSDRESTDTQYF. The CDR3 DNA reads TGTGCCAGCACCTCGGACAGGGAGAGCACAGATACGCAGTATTTT.

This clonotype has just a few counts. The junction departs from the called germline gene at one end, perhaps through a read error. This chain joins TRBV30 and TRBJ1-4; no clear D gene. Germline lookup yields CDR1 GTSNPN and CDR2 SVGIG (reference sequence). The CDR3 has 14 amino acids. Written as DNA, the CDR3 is TGTGCCTGGAGTCCACGGGCGGCTAATGAAAAACGGTTTTTT. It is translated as CAWSPRAANEKRFF. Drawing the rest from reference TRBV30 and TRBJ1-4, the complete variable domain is SQTIHQWPATLVQPVGSPLSLECTVEGTSNPNLYWYRQAAGRGLQLLFYSVGIGQISSEVPQNLSASRPQDRQFILSSKKLLLSDSGFYLCAWSPRAANEKRFFGSGTQLSVL.

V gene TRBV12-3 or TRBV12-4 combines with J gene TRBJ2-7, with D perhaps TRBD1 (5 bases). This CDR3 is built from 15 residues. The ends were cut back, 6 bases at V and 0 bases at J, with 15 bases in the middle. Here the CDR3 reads CASSFGAGRSYEQYF. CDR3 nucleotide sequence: TGTGCCAGCAGCTTCGGAGCAGGGCGCTCCTACGAGCAGTACTTC.

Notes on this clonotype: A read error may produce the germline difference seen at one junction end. The CDR3 DNA follows: TGTGCCAGCGGCTTGGACAGTTACGAGCAGTACTTC. It specifies CASGLDSYEQYF. V usage is TRBV7-2 and J usage is TRBJ2-7, with D tentatively TRBD1 (6 bases). This CDR3 has 12 amino acids. Germline-derived CDR1 and CDR2 are SGHTA and FQGNSA.

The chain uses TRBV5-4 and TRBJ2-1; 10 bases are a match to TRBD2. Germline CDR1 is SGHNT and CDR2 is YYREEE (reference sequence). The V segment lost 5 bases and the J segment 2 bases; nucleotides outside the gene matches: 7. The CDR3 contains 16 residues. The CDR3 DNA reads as TGTGCCAGCAGGTTTAGCGGGGGGATCACCTACAATGAGCAGTTCTTC. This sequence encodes CASRFSGGITYNEQFF.

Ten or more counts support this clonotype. The DNA of the CDR3 is TGTGCCAGCAGCTTAAGCCAGGGCGGCTATGGCTACACCTTC. Translating it yields CASSLSQGGYGYTF. V gene TRBV7-3 combines with J gene TRBJ1-2; TRBD1 might be the D (5 bases). CDR1 is SGHTA, CDR2 FQGTGA, per germline. The CDR3 runs to 14 residues. V lost 1 base and J lost 4, with 10 bases in between.

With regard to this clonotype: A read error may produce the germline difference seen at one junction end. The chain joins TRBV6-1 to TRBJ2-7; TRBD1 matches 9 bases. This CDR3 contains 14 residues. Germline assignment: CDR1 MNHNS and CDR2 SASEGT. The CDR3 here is CASRQTGGTYKQYF. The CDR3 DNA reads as TGTGCCAGCAGGCAGACAGGGGGAACCTACAAGCAGTACTTC.

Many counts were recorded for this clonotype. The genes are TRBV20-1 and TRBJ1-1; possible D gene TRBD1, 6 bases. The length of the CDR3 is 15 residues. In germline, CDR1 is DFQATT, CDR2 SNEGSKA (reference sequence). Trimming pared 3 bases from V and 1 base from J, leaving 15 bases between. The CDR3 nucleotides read TGCAGTGCTAGTTTGGTGGGACACACGAACACTGAAGCTTTCTTT. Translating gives CSASLVGHTNTEAFF.